Each of the 16 T cell receptor beta chains below was sequenced from the same sample in a study of memory CD4+ T cells and cytomegalovirus serostatus. Sequencing used immunoSEQ multiplex PCR; TCRdb keeps in-frame clones, though not all of them. The sample holds about 64,000 clones, roughly four fifths seen once. Single viable CD3+CD4+CD8-CD45RO+ cells were sorted as the memory CD4+ T cells. The sample consisted of memory CD4+ T cells from blood. All receptors derive from an adult in good health and CMV-seronegative.

The chain uses TRBV30 and TRBJ2-1, with 8 bases aligning to TRBD2. J was trimmed by 7 bases and V by 2 bases; bases with no gene match: 10. The CDR3 is made up of 15 amino acids. CDR1 is GTSNPN, CDR2 SVGIG, per germline (reference sequence). CDR3 nucleotide sequence: TGTGCCTGGAGTTTAACGGGAGGGCCGAAGAATGAGCAGTTCTTC. Translation: CAWSLTGGPKNEQFF.

The chain is built from TRBV6-6 and TRBJ1-1; possible D gene TRBD1, 6 bases. The CDR3 sequence is 12 residues long. V was trimmed by 6 bases and J by 5 bases, leaving 10 bases between them. The germline V gene encodes CDR1 MNHNY and CDR2 SVGAGI (reference sequence). The chain's CDR3 is CASRQTGTEAFF. The CDR3, as DNA: TGTGCCAGCAGACAAACAGGGACTGAAGCTTTCTTT.

The chain joins TRBV19 to TRBJ2-4; 12 nucleotides agree with TRBD1. Trimming took 7 bases from V and 8 from J; bases not matched to a gene: 3. Germline V gene sequence: CDR1 LNHDA, CDR2 SQIVND (reference sequence). The CDR3 consists of 13 residues. The CDR3 here is CASKGTGGDIQYF. As DNA, the CDR3 is TGTGCCAGTAAAGGGACAGGGGGCGACATTCAGTACTTC. The variable domain in full, completed from reference TRBV19 and TRBJ2-4, reads DGGITQSPKYLFRKEGQNVTLSCEQNLNHDAMYWYRQDPGQGLRLIYYSQIVNDFQKGDIAEGYSVSREKKESFPLTVTSAQKNPTAFYLCASKGTGGDIQYFGAGTRLSVL.

The rearrangement uses TRBV5-1 and TRBJ1-4, with 7 bases matching TRBD1. This CDR3 has 14 residues. J was trimmed by 8 bases and V by 3 bases; bases with no gene match: 7. Per the germline V gene, CDR1 is SGHRS and CDR2 is YFSETQ. CDR3 DNA sequence: TGCGCCAGCAGCTCGGCCAGGGGGAAGGAAAAACTGTTTTTT. Translation gives CASSSARGKEKLFF. The whole variable domain, filled in from reference TRBV5-1 and TRBJ1-4, reads KAGVTQTPRYLIKTRGQQVTLSCSPISGHRSVSWYQQTPGQGLQFLFEYFSETQRNKGNFPGRFSGRQFSNSRSEMNVSTLELGDSALYLCASSSARGKEKLFFGSGTQLSVL.

The chain carries TRBV20-1 and TRBJ2-7; D not certain. The germline V gene has CDR1 DFQATT and CDR2 SNEGSKA (reference sequence). This CDR3 has 11 amino acids. V lost 0 bases and J lost 4, with 4 bases in between. CDR3 nucleotides: TGCAGTGCTAGAGATCAGTACGAGCAGTACTTC. Translation: CSARDQYEQYF.

This chain connects TRBV28 to TRBJ1-1, with D perhaps matching TRBD1 (5 bases). Trimming removed 7 bases from V and 7 bases from J, with 28 bases in between. CDR1 and CDR2 (germline): MDHEN, SYDVKM. The CDR3 is made up of 17 amino acids. The CDR3 DNA reads TGTGCCAGCATCCAACCTGCCCCCCTCCGGGGGTCCATTGAAGCTTTCTTT. Protein: CASIQPAPLRGSIEAFF. The full variable domain, rest sourced from reference TRBV28 and TRBJ1-1, is DVKVTQSSRYLVKRTGEKVFLECVQDMDHENMFWYRQDPGLGLRLIYFSYDVKMKEKGDIPEGYSVSREKKERFSLILESASTNQTSMYLCASIQPAPLRGSIEAFFGQGTRLTVV.

The V and J genes are TRBV7-6 and TRBJ2-7; D remains unclear. Germline V CDR1 and CDR2: SGHVS, FNYEAQ. The CDR3 has 16 residues. Trimming pared 1 base from V and 0 bases from J, leaving 13 bases between. The CDR3 protein is CASSLGATASSYEQYF. The CDR3 nucleotides read TGTGCCAGCAGCTTAGGCGCCACAGCGAGCTCCTACGAGCAGTACTTC.

The genes are TRBV9 and TRBJ1-5; TRBD1 matches at 7 bases. V trimming: 3 bases; J trimming: 7 bases; junction bases outside the gene matches: 10. CDR1 is SGDLS and CDR2 is YYNGEE in the germline V gene. The CDR3 has 15 residues. The DNA of the CDR3 is TGTGCCAGCAGCGCAGCCGGACAGGCGGACCAGCCCCAGCATTTT. Its protein is CASSAAGQADQPQHF. Variable domain in full (rest from reference TRBV9 and TRBJ1-5): DSGVTQTPKHLITATGQRVTLRCSPRSGDLSVYWYQQSLDQGLQFLIQYYNGEERAKGNILERFSAQQFPDLHSELNLSSLELGDSALYFCASSAAGQADQPQHFGDGTRLSIL.

The CDR3 loop reads CASRSGANSYNEQFF. CDR3 coding DNA: TGTGCCAGCAGATCGGGGGCTAACTCCTACAATGAGCAGTTCTTC. J is TRBJ2-1 and V is TRBV2; D possibly matches TRBD1 or TRBD2 (6 bases each). V dropped 6 bases and J dropped 0 bases, with 12 bases sitting between them. CDR1 and CDR2 (germline): SNHLY, FYNNEI. CDR3 size: 15 residues.

The chain has TRBV5-6 and TRBJ1-2, with a tentative D call TRBD1 (6 bases). From germline, CDR1 is SGHDT and CDR2 YYEEEE. The CDR3 covers 17 residues. The germline V and J ends were trimmed by 3 bases and 2 bases, with 20 bases remaining between them. This chain's CDR3 is CASSSLGVTTGNYGYTF. CDR3 in DNA: TGTGCCAGCAGCTCCCTGGGGGTCACTACAGGGAACTATGGCTACACCTTC.

The chain is built from TRBV2 and TRBJ1-5; D remains ambiguous. The CDR3 contains 14 residues. CDR1 and CDR2 (germline): SNHLY, FYNNEI. V was trimmed by 3 bases and J by 0 bases, leaving 6 bases between them. The CDR3 reads CASSDRSSNQPQHF. CDR3 nucleotides: TGTGCCAGCAGTGATAGATCTAGCAATCAGCCCCAGCATTTT.

The rearrangement joins TRBV4-1 to TRBJ1-1; no reliable D call. This CDR3 has 15 residues. V shed 1 base and J shed 7 bases, with 16 bases lying between them. Looked up from germline, CDR1 is MGHRA and CDR2 is YSYEKL. CDR3 residues: CASSQGREPPFEAFF. CDR3 nucleotides: TGCGCCAGCAGCCAAGGGAGGGAACCCCCATTTGAAGCTTTCTTT.

The chain joins TRBV7-8 to TRBJ2-5; D is unresolved. Germline V gives CDR1 SGHVS, CDR2 FQNEAQ. V shed 3 bases and J shed 2 bases, with 4 bases lying between them. The CDR3 runs 12 residues. The CDR3 region is CASSLVQETQYF. For the CDR3, the DNA is TGTGCCAGCAGCTTGGTGCAAGAGACCCAGTACTTC.

The rearrangement uses TRBV10-2 and TRBJ1-1, with TRBD1 as a possible D gene (6 bases). Per the germline V gene, CDR1 is WSHSY and CDR2 is SAAADI. The CDR3 has 15 residues. V lost 8 bases and J 1 base, leaving 17 bases between the germline ends. The chain's CDR3 is CASLNRERWNTEAFF. The DNA for the CDR3 is TGCGCCAGCCTGAACAGGGAAAGGTGGAACACTGAAGCTTTCTTT.

This sequence joins TRBV29-1 and TRBJ1-3; TRBD1 might be the D (5 bases). This CDR3 is 13 amino acids long. Germline V CDR1 and CDR2: SQVTM, ANQGSEA. V was clipped by 7 bases and J by 4 bases, with 14 bases between them. The CDR3 is CSAKGLWGNTIYF. Written as DNA, the CDR3 is TGCAGCGCCAAGGGGCTGTGGGGAAACACCATATATTTT. Combining the CDR3 with reference TRBV29-1 and TRBJ1-3 gives the whole variable domain SAVISQKPSRDICQRGTSLTIQCQVDSQVTMMFWYRQQPGQSLTLIATANQGSEATYESGFVIDKFPISRPNLTFSTLTVSNMSPEDSSIYLCSAKGLWGNTIYFGEGSWLTVV.

This chain uses TRBV11-2 with TRBJ2-7; D gene uncertain. The V gene lost 4 bases and the J gene lost 3 bases, with 7 bases spanning the gap. The CDR3 has 12 residues. Germline CDR1 SGHAT, CDR2 FQNNGV. CDR3 sequence reads: CASSSEDYEQYF. CDR3 sequence (DNA): TGTGCCAGCAGCTCAGAAGACTACGAGCAGTACTTC.